This T cell receptor (beta chain) was sequenced during a study of cytomegalovirus exposure and HLA in healthy donors. For the study at large: Across a few hundred genotyped donors, 81% landed in the Caucasian-associated ancestry cluster. Study-level findings and limits: Sequencing likely caused a cluster of highly shared sequence variants. In a later analysis, at a false discovery rate of 0.05, fewer than 20,000 TCR beta sequences matched HLA alleles. For TCR beta chains, V- and J-gene trimming was later linked to a missense DCLRE1C variant.

With regard to this clone: Its antigen is still unknown.

With 60 Vbeta and 13 Jbeta primers, the PCR was carried out. Profiled with immunoSEQ multiplex PCR; TCRdb holds only in-frame clones, not every one. The profile covers 130,000 to 150,000 clones, with over 65% appearing a single time and 3% taken by the ten largest. Sequencing was done on a sample of PBMCs. The sequence came from a man between 40 and 49 years old in good health and CMV-seropositive.

CDR3 sequence (DNA): TGTGCCAGCAGTGAAGACAGTAGGGGTGGCTACACCTTC. Translating gives CASSEDSRGGYTF. The chain employs TRBV6-1 and TRBJ1-2, with a weak D call TRBD1 (5 bases). Germline-derived CDR1 and CDR2 are MNHNS and SASEGT. The CDR3 covers 13 residues. Trimming cost V 1 base and J 7 bases, with 10 bases left between them.